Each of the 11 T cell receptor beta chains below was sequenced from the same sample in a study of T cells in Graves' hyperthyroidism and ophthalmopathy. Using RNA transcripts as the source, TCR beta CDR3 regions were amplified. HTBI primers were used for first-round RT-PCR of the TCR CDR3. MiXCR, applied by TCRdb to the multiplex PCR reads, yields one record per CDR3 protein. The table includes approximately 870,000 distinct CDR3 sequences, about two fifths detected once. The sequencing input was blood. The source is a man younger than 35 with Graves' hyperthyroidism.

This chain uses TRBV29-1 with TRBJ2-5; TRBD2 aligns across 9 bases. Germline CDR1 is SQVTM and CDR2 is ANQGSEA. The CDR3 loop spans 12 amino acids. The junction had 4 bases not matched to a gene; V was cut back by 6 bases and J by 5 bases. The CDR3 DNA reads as TGCAGCGTCGGGACTAGCAGTGAGACCCAGTACTTC. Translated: CSVGTSSETQYF. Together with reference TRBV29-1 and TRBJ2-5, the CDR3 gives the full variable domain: SAVISQKPSRDICQRGTSLTIQCQVDSQVTMMFWYRQQPGQSLTLIATANQGSEATYESGFVIDKFPISRPNLTFSTLTVSNMSPEDSSIYLCSVGTSSETQYFGPGTRLLVL.

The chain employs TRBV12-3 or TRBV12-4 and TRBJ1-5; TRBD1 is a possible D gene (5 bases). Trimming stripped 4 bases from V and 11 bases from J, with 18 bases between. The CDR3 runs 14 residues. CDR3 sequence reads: CASSYGTAQETQHF. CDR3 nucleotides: TGTGCCAGCAGTTACGGGACGGCTCAAGAGACCCAGCATTTT.

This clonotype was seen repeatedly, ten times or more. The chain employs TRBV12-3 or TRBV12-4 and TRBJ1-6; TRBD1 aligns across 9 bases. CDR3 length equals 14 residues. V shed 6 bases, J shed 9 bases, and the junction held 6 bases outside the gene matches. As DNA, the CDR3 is TGTGCCAGCAGCCCGGGACAGGGTGTTTCACCCCTCCACTTT. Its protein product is CASSPGQGVSPLHF.

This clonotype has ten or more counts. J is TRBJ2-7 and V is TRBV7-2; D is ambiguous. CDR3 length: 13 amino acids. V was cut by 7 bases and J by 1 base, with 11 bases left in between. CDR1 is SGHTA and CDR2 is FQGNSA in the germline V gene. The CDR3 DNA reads TGTGCCAGCACCTTGGGTTGGTCCTACGAGCAGTACTTC. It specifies CASTLGWSYEQYF.

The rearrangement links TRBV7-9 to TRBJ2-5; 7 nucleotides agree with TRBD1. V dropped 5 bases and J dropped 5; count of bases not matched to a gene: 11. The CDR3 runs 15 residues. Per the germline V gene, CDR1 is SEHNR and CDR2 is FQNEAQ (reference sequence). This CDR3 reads CASSPEGARGETQYF. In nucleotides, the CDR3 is TGTGCCAGCAGCCCCGAGGGGGCTAGGGGGGAGACCCAGTACTTC. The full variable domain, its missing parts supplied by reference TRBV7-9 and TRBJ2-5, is DTGVSQNPRHKITKRGQNVTFRCDPISEHNRLYWYRQTLGQGPEFLTYFQNEAQLEKSRLLSDRFSAERPKGSFSTLEIQRTEQGDSAMYLCASSPEGARGETQYFGPGTRLLVL.

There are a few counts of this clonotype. CDR3 nucleotide sequence: TGTGCCAGCAGCTTAGAAGCGGGGACGGAGACCCAGTACTTC. Protein: CASSLEAGTETQYF. V is TRBV7-9 and J is TRBJ2-5, with TRBD2 identical over 7 bases. V was pared by 1 base and J by 5 bases, with 4 bases of the junction left unmatched. The CDR3 is made up of 14 amino acids. Germline V gives CDR1 SEHNR, CDR2 FQNEAQ (reference sequence).

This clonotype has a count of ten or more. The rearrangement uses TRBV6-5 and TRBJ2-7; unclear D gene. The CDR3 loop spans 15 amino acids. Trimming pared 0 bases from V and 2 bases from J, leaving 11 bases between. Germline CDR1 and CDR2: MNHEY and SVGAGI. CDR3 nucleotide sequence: TGTGCCAGCAGTTACTCCCGTCTTCGAGCCTACGAGCAGTACTTC. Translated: CASSYSRLRAYEQYF.

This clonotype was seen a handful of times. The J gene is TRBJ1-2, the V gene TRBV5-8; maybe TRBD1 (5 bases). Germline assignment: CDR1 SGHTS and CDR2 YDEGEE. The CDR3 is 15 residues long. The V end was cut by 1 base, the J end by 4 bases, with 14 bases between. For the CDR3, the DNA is TGTGCCAGCAGCTTGACCGGACAAGGAATCTATGGCTACACCTTC. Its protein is CASSLTGQGIYGYTF. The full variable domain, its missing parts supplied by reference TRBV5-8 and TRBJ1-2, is EAGVTQSPTHLIKTRGQQATLRCSPISGHTSVYWYQQALGLGLQFLLWYDEGEERNRGNFPPRFSGRQFPNYSSELNVNALELEDSALYLCASSLTGQGIYGYTFGSGTRLTVV.

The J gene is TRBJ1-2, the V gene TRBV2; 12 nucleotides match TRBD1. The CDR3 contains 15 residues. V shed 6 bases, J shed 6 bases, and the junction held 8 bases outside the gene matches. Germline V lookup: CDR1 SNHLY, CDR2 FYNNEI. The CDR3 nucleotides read TGTGCCAGCAGGGGGACAGGGGGCATTGGGAATGGCTACACCTTC. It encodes CASRGTGGIGNGYTF.

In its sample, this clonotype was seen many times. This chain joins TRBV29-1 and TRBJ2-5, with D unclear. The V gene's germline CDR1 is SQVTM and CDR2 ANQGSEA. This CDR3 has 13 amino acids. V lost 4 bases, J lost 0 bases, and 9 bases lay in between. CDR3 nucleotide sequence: TGCAGCGTTGTAAGCGAGTACCAAGAGACCCAGTACTTC. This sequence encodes CSVVSEYQETQYF.

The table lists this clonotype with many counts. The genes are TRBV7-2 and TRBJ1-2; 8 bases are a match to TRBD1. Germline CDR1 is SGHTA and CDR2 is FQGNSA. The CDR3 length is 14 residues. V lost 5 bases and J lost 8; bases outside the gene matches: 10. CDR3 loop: CASSVDRGRDGYTF. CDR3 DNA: TGTGCCAGCAGCGTTGACAGGGGAAGGGACGGCTACACCTTC. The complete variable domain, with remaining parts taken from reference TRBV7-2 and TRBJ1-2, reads GAGVSQSPSNKVTEKGKDVELRCDPISGHTALYWYRQSLGQGLEFLIYFQGNSAPDKSGLPSDRFSAERTGGSVSTLTIQRTQQEDSAVYLCASSVDRGRDGYTFGSGTRLTVV.